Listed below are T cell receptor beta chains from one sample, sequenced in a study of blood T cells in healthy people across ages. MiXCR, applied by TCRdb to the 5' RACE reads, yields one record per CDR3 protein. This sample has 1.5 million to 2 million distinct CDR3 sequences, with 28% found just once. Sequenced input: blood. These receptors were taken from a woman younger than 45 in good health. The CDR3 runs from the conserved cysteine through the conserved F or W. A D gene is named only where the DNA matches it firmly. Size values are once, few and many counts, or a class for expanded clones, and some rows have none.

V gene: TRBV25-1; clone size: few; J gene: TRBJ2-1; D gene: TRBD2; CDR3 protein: CASIELAGRNEQFF; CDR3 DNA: TGTGCCAGCATTGAACTAGCGGGGCGCAATGAGCAGTTCTTC
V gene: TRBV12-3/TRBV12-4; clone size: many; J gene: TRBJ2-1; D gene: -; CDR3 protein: CASSPTRGEQFF; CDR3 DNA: TGTGCCAGCAGCCCCACTAGGGGGGAGCAGTTCTTC
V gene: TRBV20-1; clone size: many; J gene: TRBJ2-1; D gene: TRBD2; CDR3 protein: CSARGTSGKSKFF; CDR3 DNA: TGCAGTGCTAGGGGTACTAGCGGGAAAAGTAAGTTCTTC
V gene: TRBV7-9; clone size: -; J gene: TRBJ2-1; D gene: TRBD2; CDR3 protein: CASNPSGPPSSYNEQFF; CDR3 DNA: TGTGCCAGCAACCCTAGCGGGCCCCCTAGCTCCTACAATGAGCAGTTCTTC
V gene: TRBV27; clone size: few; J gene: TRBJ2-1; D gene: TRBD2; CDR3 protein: CASSSTSGGALRQFF; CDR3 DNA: TGTGCCAGCAGTTCGACTAGCGGGGGGGCCTTGAGGCAGTTCTTC
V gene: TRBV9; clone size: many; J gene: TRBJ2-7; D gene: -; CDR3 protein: CASSVVYDSYEQYF; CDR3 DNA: TGTGCCAGCAGCGTCGTCTACGACTCCTACGAGCAGTACTTC
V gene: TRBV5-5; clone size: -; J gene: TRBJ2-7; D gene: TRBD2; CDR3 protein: CASSLSVAGGTKEQYF; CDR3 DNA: TGTGCCAGCAGCTTATCCGTGGCGGGAGGGACTAAGGAGCAGTACTTC
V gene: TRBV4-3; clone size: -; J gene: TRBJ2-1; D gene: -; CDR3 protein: CASSQATLGGTGNEQFF; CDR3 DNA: TGCGCCAGCAGCCAAGCTACCTTGGGCGGGACCGGCAATGAGCAGTTCTTC
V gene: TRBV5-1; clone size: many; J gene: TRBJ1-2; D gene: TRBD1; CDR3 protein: CASTQDRGYGYTF; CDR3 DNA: TGCGCCAGCACCCAGGACAGGGGATATGGCTACACCTTC
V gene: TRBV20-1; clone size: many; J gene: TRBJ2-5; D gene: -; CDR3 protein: CSASDWNQETQYF; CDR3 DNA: TGCAGTGCTTCGGACTGGAACCAAGAGACCCAGTACTTC
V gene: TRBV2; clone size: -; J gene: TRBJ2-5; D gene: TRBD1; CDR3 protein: CASSEETGGWETQYF; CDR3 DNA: TGTGCCAGCAGTGAAGAAACAGGGGGCTGGGAGACCCAGTACTTC
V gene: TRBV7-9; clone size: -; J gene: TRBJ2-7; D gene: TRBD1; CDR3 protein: CASRHTGDPYGQYF; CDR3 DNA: TGTGCCAGCAGACATACAGGGGATCCCTACGGGCAGTACTTC
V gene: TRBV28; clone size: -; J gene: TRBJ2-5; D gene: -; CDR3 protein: CAAQGTGTAQETQYF; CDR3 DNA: TGTGCCGCCCAAGGAACAGGAACCGCGCAAGAGACCCAGTACTTC
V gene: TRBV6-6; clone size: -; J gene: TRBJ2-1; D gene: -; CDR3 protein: CASSYLQGRNEQFF; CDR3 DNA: TGTGCCAGCAGTTACTTGCAGGGACGCAATGAGCAGTTCTTC
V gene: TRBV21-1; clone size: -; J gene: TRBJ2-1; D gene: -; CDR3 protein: CASRLGRHGAGNEQFF; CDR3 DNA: TGTGCCAGCCGCCTGGGGAGACACGGGGCAGGCAATGAGCAGTTCTTC
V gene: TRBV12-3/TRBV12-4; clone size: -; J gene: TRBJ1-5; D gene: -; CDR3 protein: CASSHTVEGSNQPQHF; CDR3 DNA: TGTGCCAGCAGCCATACGGTTGAGGGTAGCAATCAGCCCCAGCATTTT
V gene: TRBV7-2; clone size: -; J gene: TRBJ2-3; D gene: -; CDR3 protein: CASSLRTQTRAGDTQYF; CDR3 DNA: TGTGCCAGCAGCTTGCGGACCCAGACCCGCGCCGGAGATACGCAGTATTTT
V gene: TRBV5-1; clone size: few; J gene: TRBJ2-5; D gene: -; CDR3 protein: CASSAGRSRETQYF; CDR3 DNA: TGCGCCAGCAGCGCCGGAAGATCCCGGGAGACCCAGTACTTC
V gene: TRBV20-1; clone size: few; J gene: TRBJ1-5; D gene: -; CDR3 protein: CSASSSIGRDQPQHF; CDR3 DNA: TGCAGTGCTAGTTCCTCTATCGGCAGGGATCAGCCCCAGCATTTT
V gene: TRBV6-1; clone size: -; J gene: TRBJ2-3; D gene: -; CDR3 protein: CASSEFRAGSMEYF; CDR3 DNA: TGTGCCAGCAGTGAATTTCGGGCCGGGAGTATGGAGTATTTT
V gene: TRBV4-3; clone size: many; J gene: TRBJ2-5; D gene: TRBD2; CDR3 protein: CASSQGTSGSGETQYF; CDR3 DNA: TGCGCCAGCAGCCAAGGGACTAGCGGGAGCGGGGAGACCCAGTACTTC
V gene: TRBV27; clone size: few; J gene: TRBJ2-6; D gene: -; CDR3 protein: CASTRQLRSGANVLTF; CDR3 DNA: TGTGCCAGCACCCGACAGCTCCGCTCTGGGGCCAACGTCCTGACTTTC
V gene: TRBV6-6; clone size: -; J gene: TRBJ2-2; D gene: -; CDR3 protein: CASSYSQSAGTGELFF; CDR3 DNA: TGTGCCAGCAGTTACTCGCAGAGCGCGGGCACCGGGGAGCTGTTTTTT
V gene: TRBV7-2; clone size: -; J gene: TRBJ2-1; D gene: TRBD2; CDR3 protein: CASSLKVLGLAGNEQFF; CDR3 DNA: TGTGCCAGCAGCTTAAAGGTTTTGGGGCTAGCGGGGAATGAGCAGTTCTTC
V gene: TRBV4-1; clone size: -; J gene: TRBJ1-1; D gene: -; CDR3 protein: CASSQEFRVTEAFF; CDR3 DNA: TGCGCCAGCAGCCAAGAGTTCAGGGTCACTGAAGCTTTCTTT
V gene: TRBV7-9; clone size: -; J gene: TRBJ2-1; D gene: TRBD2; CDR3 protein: CASTPGSSGTYNEQFF; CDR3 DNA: TGTGCCAGCACCCCAGGGTCTAGCGGCACCTACAATGAGCAGTTCTTC
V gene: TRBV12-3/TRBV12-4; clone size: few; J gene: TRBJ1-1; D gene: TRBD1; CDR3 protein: CASSRRQGTEAFF; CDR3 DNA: TGTGCCAGCAGTAGACGACAGGGGACTGAAGCTTTCTTT
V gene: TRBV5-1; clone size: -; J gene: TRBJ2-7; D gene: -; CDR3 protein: CASSLELALEYEQYF; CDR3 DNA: TGCGCCAGCAGCTTGGAGTTAGCGTTAGAATACGAGCAGTACTTC
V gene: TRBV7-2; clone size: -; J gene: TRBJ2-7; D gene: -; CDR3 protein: CTSSSHYEQYF; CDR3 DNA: TGTACCAGCAGCTCACACTACGAGCAGTACTTC
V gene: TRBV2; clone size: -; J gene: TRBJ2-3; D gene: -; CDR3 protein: CASNRDGGVSTDTQYF; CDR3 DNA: TGTGCCAGCAATAGAGATGGCGGGGTTAGCACAGATACGCAGTATTTT
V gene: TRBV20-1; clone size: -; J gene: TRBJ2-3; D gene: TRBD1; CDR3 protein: CSATRQGANTDTQYF; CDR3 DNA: TGCAGTGCTACTCGACAGGGGGCCAACACAGATACGCAGTATTTT
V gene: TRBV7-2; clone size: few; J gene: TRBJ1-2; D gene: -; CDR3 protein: CASSLGHRLYGYTF; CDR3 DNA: TGTGCCAGCAGCTTAGGTCACAGACTTTATGGCTACACCTTC
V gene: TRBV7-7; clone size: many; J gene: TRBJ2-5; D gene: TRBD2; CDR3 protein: CASSSSGWGETQYF; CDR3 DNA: TGTGCCAGCAGCTCTAGCGGGTGGGGCGAGACCCAGTACTTC
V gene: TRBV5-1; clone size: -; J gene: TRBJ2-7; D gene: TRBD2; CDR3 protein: CASSLGVCVGLAGYEQYF; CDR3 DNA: TGCGCCAGCAGCTTAGGGGTCTGCGTAGGACTAGCGGGGTACGAGCAGTACTTC
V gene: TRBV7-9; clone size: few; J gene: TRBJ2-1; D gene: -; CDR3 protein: CASSRAGTYNEQFF; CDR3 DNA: TGTGCCAGCAGCCGGGCGGGTACCTACAATGAGCAGTTCTTC
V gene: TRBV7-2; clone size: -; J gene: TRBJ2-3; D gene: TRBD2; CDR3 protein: CASSSGLAGGYTQYF; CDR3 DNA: TGTGCCAGCAGCTCGGGACTAGCGGGGGGGTATACGCAGTATTTT
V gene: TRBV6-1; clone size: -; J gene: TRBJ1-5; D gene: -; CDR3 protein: CASWSGKGQGNQPQHF; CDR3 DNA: TGTGCCAGCTGGAGCGGAAAGGGGCAAGGCAATCAGCCCCAGCATTTT
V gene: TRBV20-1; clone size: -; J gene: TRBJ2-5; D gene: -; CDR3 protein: CSASIAPGTNEETQYF; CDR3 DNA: TGCAGTGCTAGCATAGCGCCGGGAACTAACGAAGAGACCCAGTACTTC
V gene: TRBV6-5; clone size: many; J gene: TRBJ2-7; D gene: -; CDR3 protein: CASSYLQGNEQYF; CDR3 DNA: TGTGCCAGCAGTTACTTACAAGGGAACGAGCAGTACTTC
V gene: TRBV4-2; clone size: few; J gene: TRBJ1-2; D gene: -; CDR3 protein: CASSQDPYRDPIRHGYTF; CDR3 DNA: TGTGCCAGCAGCCAAGATCCTTACCGGGACCCTATAAGACATGGCTACACCTTC
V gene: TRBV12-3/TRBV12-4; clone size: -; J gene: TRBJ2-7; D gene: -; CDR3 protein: CASSLRGGTIYEQYF; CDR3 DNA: TGTGCCAGCAGTTTAAGGGGGGGGACCATTTACGAGCAGTACTTC
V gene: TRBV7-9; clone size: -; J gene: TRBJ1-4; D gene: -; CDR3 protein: CASSDGGGNEKLFF; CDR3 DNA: TGTGCCAGCAGCGATGGCGGGGGGAATGAAAAACTGTTTTTT
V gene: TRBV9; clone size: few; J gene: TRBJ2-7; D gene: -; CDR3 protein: CASSVGSVSYEQYF; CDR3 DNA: TGTGCCAGCAGCGTAGGGTCAGTATCCTACGAGCAGTACTTC
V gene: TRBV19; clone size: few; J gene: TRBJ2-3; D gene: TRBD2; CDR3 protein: CASSIQAGPDTQYF; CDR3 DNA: TGTGCCAGTAGTATACAAGCGGGACCGGATACGCAGTATTTT
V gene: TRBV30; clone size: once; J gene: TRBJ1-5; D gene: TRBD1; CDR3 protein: CAWSSLGQGEQPQHF; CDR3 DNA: TGTGCCTGGAGTTCATTGGGACAGGGAGAGCAGCCCCAGCATTTT